Described below is a single TCR beta chain sequence and its context. Antigen unknown. The study ran its PCR with 60 Vbeta and 13 Jbeta primers. TCRdb's copy holds only in-frame clones and misses some; the assay was immunoSEQ multiplex PCR. The top ten hold 2.1% of the sample, which has more than 110,000 clones, 70% to 80% seen once. CDR1 and CDR2 (germline): MDHEN, SYDVKM. CDR3 size: 16 residues. With 3 bases clipped from V and 0 bases from J, the junction kept 7 bases outside the gene matches. This entry is derived from a study of cytomegalovirus exposure and HLA in healthy donors. Study-wide results and limits: V segments that were indistinguishable, TRBV6-2 and TRBV6-3 among them, were omitted from analysis.

The genes are TRBV28 and TRBJ2-7; 8 nucleotides align to TRBD2. Sequencing was carried out using PBMCs. The clonotype was recovered from an older woman in good health and CMV-seropositive. CDR3 sequence: CASSFTLAGLSYEQYF. For the CDR3, the DNA is TGTGCCAGCAGTTTTACGCTAGCGGGCCTCTCCTACGAGCAGTACTTC.